The rows below give T cell receptor beta chains drawn from one sample of a study of T cell changes during pregnancy in multiple sclerosis. Only in-frame clones appear in the TCRdb table, and some are missing; sequencing was by immunoSEQ multiplex PCR. The sample comprises about 68,000 clones, 92% of which are singletons, and 1.1% to 1.5% rests with the top ten. This specimen was peripheral blood, taken in the second trimester of pregnancy. These receptors came from a female donor in good health, enrolled as a control in a pregnancy study. Both conserved end residues are part of each CDR3. D genes are given only for firm matches. Clone size, where shown, is once, few, many, or a class for clones that have expanded.

V	D	size	J	length	DNA	CDR3
TRBV19	.	.	TRBJ2-5	14	TGTGCCAGTACCCCGACAGGTCGAGGAGAGACCCAGTACTTC	CASTPTGRGETQYF
TRBV6-6	.	once	TRBJ1-1	14	TGTGCCAGCACTGCGGGGGGGTCTCGGACTGAAGCTTTCTTT	CASTAGGSRTEAFF
TRBV13	TRBD2	.	TRBJ2-3	11	TGTGCCAGCAGAACCAGCGGGAGGGTGAATTTT	CASRTSGRVNF
TRBV18	TRBD2	once	TRBJ2-2	14	TGTGCCAGCTCACCAAAGCGGGAAACCGGGGAGCTGTTTTTT	CASSPKRETGELFF
TRBV5-1	TRBD2	.	TRBJ2-7	15	TGCGCCAGCAGCCCGGGGGGTTTCCTAAACTACGAGCAGTACTTC	CASSPGGFLNYEQYF
TRBV19	TRBD1	.	TRBJ2-7	15	TGTGCCAGTAGTATAGGGACAGGGGACCCCTACGAGCAGTACTTC	CASSIGTGDPYEQYF
TRBV28	.	.	TRBJ2-7	14	TGTGCCAGCAGTCCTAGGGGGGGCTCCTACGAGCAGTACTTC	CASSPRGGSYEQYF
TRBV18	.	.	TRBJ2-5	13	TGTGCCAGCTCAAAGACAGTTCAAGAGACCCAGTACTTC	CASSKTVQETQYF
TRBV28	TRBD1	once	TRBJ1-4	15	TGTGCCAGCAGTCCAGGGGGGACAGGGGAAGAAAAACTGTTTTTT	CASSPGGTGEEKLFF
TRBV28	TRBD1	.	TRBJ2-2	14	TGTGCCAGCTCGCCCAGGGGGACCACCGGGGAGCTGTTTTTT	CASSPRGTTGELFF
TRBV7-8	.	.	TRBJ1-1	16	TGTGCCAGCAGCTTTATGGGGGGGCAGGAGAACACTGAAGCTTTCTTT	CASSFMGGQENTEAFF
TRBV5-1	.	once	TRBJ2-7	13	TGCGCCAGCAGCATATTACAGGGTGCGGAGCAGTACTTC	CASSILQGAEQYF
TRBV6-4	TRBD2	.	TRBJ2-3	15	TGTGCCAGCAGTGACTCCGCGGGAGGGCCAGATACGCAGTATTTT	CASSDSAGGPDTQYF
TRBV29-1	.	once	TRBJ2-3	13	TGCAGCGCTGTAGCGGAAGGACCAGATACGCAGTATTTT	CSAVAEGPDTQYF
TRBV7-9	TRBD1	.	TRBJ1-4	15	TGTGCCAGCAGCCTCACAGGGGAGACTAATGAAAAACTGTTTTTT	CASSLTGETNEKLFF
TRBV5-1	.	.	TRBJ2-1	16	TGCGCCAGCAGCATACCCGACGGACTGAGAGTAAATGAGCAGTTCTTC	CASSIPDGLRVNEQFF
TRBV12-5	TRBD1	once	TRBJ2-1	20	TGTGCTAGTGGTTTGGTACTGGGACAGGGGGCTCTAAGCTCCTACAATGAGCAGTTCTTC	CASGLVLGQGALSSYNEQFF
TRBV5-4	TRBD1	.	TRBJ1-1	16	TGTGCCAGCAGCTCAGGACAGGTCCTCATGAACACTGAAGCTTTCTTT	CASSSGQVLMNTEAFF
TRBV4-1	TRBD1	.	TRBJ2-7	14	TGCGCCAGCAGCCAAGATCCAGGGGGCTACGAGCAGTACTTC	CASSQDPGGYEQYF
TRBV4-2	.	.	TRBJ2-3	17	TGTGCCAGCAGCCAAGAAACGGGACTCTTGAGCACAGATACGCAGTATTTT	CASSQETGLLSTDTQYF
TRBV25-1	.	.	TRBJ1-1	13	TGTGCCAGCAGTGAACCTGGAGGCCGGGGAGCTTTCTTT	CASSEPGGRGAFF
TRBV9	.	.	TRBJ1-1	15	TGTGCCAGCAGCGCTTCCCGGGACATCCACACTGAAGCTTTCTTT	CASSASRDIHTEAFF
TRBV5-1	TRBD2	.	TRBJ2-7	17	TGCGCCAGCAGCTTGGGGCTAGCGGGAGGAACCTCCTACGAGCAGTACTTC	CASSLGLAGGTSYEQYF
TRBV2	.	.	TRBJ1-4	17	TGTGCCAGCAGACCTATTACGGGGTCCGATAATAATGAAAAACTGTTTTTT	CASRPITGSDNNEKLFF
TRBV28	.	.	TRBJ1-2	14	TGTGCCAGCACCCCGACAGGAGCTAACTATGGCTACACCTTC	CASTPTGANYGYTF
TRBV7-6	.	.	TRBJ1-1	16	TGTGCCAGCAGCTTGGAGAGTGACAGTTGGTCCACTGAAGCTTTCTTT	CASSLESDSWSTEAFF
TRBV7-9	TRBD1	few	TRBJ1-1	13	TGTGCCAGCAGCGGGGACAGGGACACTGAAGCTTTCTTT	CASSGDRDTEAFF
TRBV29-1	.	.	TRBJ2-2	13	TGCAGCGGAAGGACAAGGTCCACCGGGGAGCTGTTTTTT	CSGRTRSTGELFF
TRBV6-1	TRBD1	.	TRBJ1-5	15	TGTGCCAGCAGCCGGGACAGGGGAGGCAATCAGCCCCAGCATTTT	CASSRDRGGNQPQHF
TRBV7-9	.	.	TRBJ2-1	16	TGTGCCAGCAGCTCGAGGGCCTCGCCCAGTGGTAATGAGCAGTTCTTC	CASSSRASPSGNEQFF
TRBV5-1	TRBD1	once	TRBJ2-7	13	TGCGCCAGCAGCTTCGACAGGGCCTACGAGCAGTACTTC	CASSFDRAYEQYF
TRBV7-9	.	.	TRBJ1-1	14	TGTGCCAGCAGCCTATACAGGGATCGCACTGAAGCTTTCTTT	CASSLYRDRTEAFF
TRBV7-8	.	.	TRBJ2-1	14	TGTGCCAGCAGCTTCCTCCCGGGCGAGGGTGAGCAGTTCTTC	CASSFLPGEGEQFF
TRBV19	.	.	TRBJ1-1	17	TGTGCCAGTATGACCTGGACAAGGTCGGCACGGAACACTGAAGCTTTCTTT	CASMTWTRSARNTEAFF
TRBV21-1	.	.	TRBJ1-1	15	TGTGCCAGCAGCAAACAGGGGCAGCCCTACACTGAAGCTTTCTTT	CASSKQGQPYTEAFF
TRBV28	.	.	TRBJ1-1	13	TGTGCCAGCACCTCTAGCGTAGTCACTGAAGCTTTCTTT	CASTSSVVTEAFF
TRBV7-9	.	.	TRBJ1-1	13	TGTGCCAGCAGCAAGGAGATGAACACTGAAGCTTTCTTT	CASSKEMNTEAFF
TRBV30	.	.	TRBJ2-5	11	TGTGCCTGGAGTGTACGGGAGACCCAGTACTTC	CAWSVRETQYF
TRBV21-1	.	.	TRBJ2-7	14	TGTGCCAGCAGCTCTATTCTCGCCCCCTACGAGCAGTACTTC	CASSSILAPYEQYF
TRBV7-2	TRBD2	.	TRBJ2-3	19	TGTGCCAGCAGCTTAGCGCTGGGCGGGGGGGCGAGTGGCACAGATACGCAGTATTTT	CASSLALGGGASGTDTQYF
TRBV7-9	.	.	TRBJ2-2	14	TGTGCCAGCAGCTTAGAAGTCGGCACCGGGGAGCTGTTTTTT	CASSLEVGTGELFF
TRBV6-5	TRBD2	.	TRBJ2-7	13	TGTGCCAGCAGTTTAACCGGGAGGAACGAGCAGTACTTC	CASSLTGRNEQYF
TRBV9	.	.	TRBJ2-5	13	TGTGCCAGCAGCGTAGTTTCCGGGGAGACCCAGTACTTC	CASSVVSGETQYF
TRBV6-1	.	once	TRBJ1-3	13	TGTGCCAGCAGTACGGGGGAAGGAAACACCATATATTTT	CASSTGEGNTIYF
TRBV19	.	once	TRBJ2-2	16	TGTGCCAGTAGTACCAGAGGGGGGGGCAAGTCCGGGGAGCTGTTTTTT	CASSTRGGGKSGELFF
TRBV7-2	.	.	TRBJ2-3	19	TGTGCCAGCAGCTTAATGGGGGCATGGGGGCAGTCTAATCCAGATACGCAGTATTTT	CASSLMGAWGQSNPDTQYF
TRBV16	.	.	TRBJ1-1	15	TGTGCCAGCAGCCAATCTGCAGGGTCGAACACTGAAGCTTTCTTT	CASSQSAGSNTEAFF
TRBV4-3	.	.	TRBJ2-7	17	TGCGCCAGCAGCCAGGGGCGGGCAGGGGACGCCCTCTACGAGCAGTACTTC	CASSQGRAGDALYEQYF
TRBV29-1	.	.	TRBJ2-1	10	TGCAGCGTTGGAGCAAATGAGCAGTTCTTC	CSVGANEQFF
TRBV4-2	TRBD2	.	TRBJ2-2	16	TGTGCCAGCAGCCAAACTAGCGGGAGAAACACCGGGGAGCTGTTTTTT	CASSQTSGRNTGELFF
TRBV13	.	.	TRBJ2-5	15	TGTGCCAGCAGCTTTTCGGTACAGGGTGGGGAGACCCAGTACTTC	CASSFSVQGGETQYF
TRBV27	TRBD2	.	TRBJ2-5	14	TGTGCCAGCAGGGGACTAGCGGGCAAAGAGACCCAGTACTTC	CASRGLAGKETQYF
TRBV28	TRBD2	.	TRBJ2-7	15	TGTGCCAGCAGGGGGAGCGGGAGGGCCTCCGGCGAGCAGTACTTC	CASRGSGRASGEQYF
TRBV25-1	.	.	TRBJ2-1	15	TGTGCCAGCAGTGGGCCCCCCCAGACATACAATGAGCAGTTCTTC	CASSGPPQTYNEQFF